Following are 13 T cell receptor beta chains from one sample sequenced in a study of T-cell memory formation after mild COVID-19. MiXCR was run by TCRdb on the 5' RACE reads, yielding one entry per CDR3 protein. The sample lists around 130,000 distinct CDR3 sequences; about 17% were seen once. Sample: PBMCs or a T cell subset sorted from them (not recorded which). The receptors originated from an adult woman who had mild COVID-19 (a few samples of this study predate the infection). Cell type and time point are not known.

This clonotype has a count of ten or more. The V and J genes are TRBV11-2 and TRBJ2-1; TRBD2 matches at 9 bases. The germline V gene encodes CDR1 SGHAT and CDR2 FQNNGV. V dropped 2 bases and J dropped 13; count of bases not matched to a gene: 12. CDR3 size: 15 residues. Here the CDR3 DNA reads TGTGCCAGCAGCTTACCTTGGGCTAGCGGGATATTACAGTTCTTC. The encoded protein is CASSLPWASGILQFF.

In its sample, this clonotype was seen a few times. The chain joins TRBV2 to TRBJ2-5; D is uncertain. CDR3 size: 14 residues. The germline CDR1 and CDR2 sequences are SNHLY and FYNNEI. V gave up 6 bases and J gave up 2 bases, with 13 bases separating them. The CDR3 sequence is CASSLILSQETQYF. CDR3 bases: TGTGCCAGCAGCCTGATACTCTCTCAAGAGACCCAGTACTTC.

This clonotype was seen a few times. The V gene is TRBV7-9, the J gene TRBJ2-3; a possible D gene is TRBD2 (5 bases). Germline V CDR1 and CDR2: SEHNR, FQNEAQ (reference sequence). V was shortened by 3 bases and J by 2 bases, with 15 bases between the two germline ends. This CDR3 is built from 16 residues. This CDR3 is CASSFNPRGNTDTQYF. As DNA, the CDR3 is TGTGCCAGCAGCTTTAACCCTCGAGGGAACACAGATACGCAGTATTTT.

This clonotype was observed a few times. The rearrangement joins TRBV10-3 to TRBJ1-2; tentatively, D is TRBD1 (6 bases). The CDR3 is 12 amino acids. The V end was cut by 7 bases, the J end by 8 bases, with 14 bases between. Germline-derived CDR1 and CDR2 are ENHRY and SYGVKD. DNA for the CDR3: TGTGCCATCACCACGACAGGAGGAGGCTACACCTTC. Residues: CAITTTGGGYTF.

This clonotype has more than one count but fewer than ten. The chain combines TRBV29-1 with TRBJ2-7; TRBD2 might be the D (5 bases). Per the germline V gene, CDR1 is SQVTM and CDR2 is ANQGSEA. The CDR3 extends over 12 amino acids. Trimming removed 7 bases from V and 7 bases from J, with 17 bases in between. For the CDR3, the DNA is TGCAGCGCTCGGGATGGGGTGAGTGAGCAGTACTTC. Amino acids: CSARDGVSEQYF.

This clonotype has a handful of counts. The V gene is TRBV20-1, the J gene TRBJ1-1; D gene ambiguous. V shed 2 bases and J shed 0 bases, with 1 base lying between them. CDR1 DFQATT and CDR2 SNEGSKA come from the germline V gene (reference sequence). CDR3 length: 11 residues. The CDR3 loop reads CSARLNTEAFF. CDR3 sequence (DNA): TGCAGTGCTAGATTGAACACTGAAGCTTTCTTT.

This clonotype occurred a few times. The chain uses TRBV7-8 and TRBJ1-6; TRBD1 matches at 7 bases. Per germline, CDR1 SGHVS and CDR2 FQNEAQ. The CDR3 spans 15 residues. The V and J ends lost 5 bases and 6 bases, in that order; junction bases with no gene match: 7. The chain's CDR3 is CASSPTGNSNSPLHF. CDR3 nucleotide sequence: TGTGCCAGCAGCCCGACAGGGAACTCTAATTCACCCCTCCACTTT.

This clonotype was found a few times. The chain carries TRBV27 and TRBJ1-5; no firm D call. Trimming left V 6 bases short and J 6 bases short, with 12 bases between. This CDR3 has 13 amino acids. Germline V gives CDR1 MNHEY, CDR2 SMNVEV (reference sequence). Written as DNA, the CDR3 is TGTGCCAGCAGCCTGAACCGGATTCAGCCCCAGCATTTT. Protein product: CASSLNRIQPQHF.

This clonotype has a handful of counts. The rearrangement uses TRBV9 and TRBJ2-1; a weak D match, TRBD2 (6 bases). CDR1 is SGDLS and CDR2 is YYNGEE in the germline V gene. There are 14 residues in the CDR3. V gave up 2 bases and J gave up 10 bases, with 16 bases separating them. The CDR3 region has the DNA TGTGCCAGCAGCGTGGAGGGGTCGACCGGGGAGCAGTTCTTC. This sequence encodes CASSVEGSTGEQFF.

This clonotype showed up just a few times. The chain is built from TRBV27 and TRBJ1-2, with a weak D call TRBD1 (5 bases). Germline V CDR1 and CDR2: MNHEY, SMNVEV (reference sequence). Trimming shortened V by 5 bases and J by 0 bases, and 13 bases separated the two germline ends. The CDR3 covers 15 residues. CDR3 sequence (DNA): TGTGCCAGCAGTCCCGACAGTCCGGCTAACTATGGCTACACCTTC. It yields the protein CASSPDSPANYGYTF.

This clonotype was picked up a small number of times. The rearrangement uses TRBV4-2 and TRBJ2-1; D is unresolved. The CDR3 consists of 15 residues. The V and J ends lost 4 bases and 0 bases respectively, with 10 bases between them. Germline CDR1 LGHNA, CDR2 YNFKEQ. This CDR3 reads CASSPTSLSYNEQFF. DNA for the CDR3: TGTGCCAGCAGCCCCACCAGTCTCTCCTACAATGAGCAGTTCTTC.

CDR3: CASSSSAGGSTDTQYF. DNA of the CDR3: TGCGCCAGCAGCTCGTCGGCGGGGGGTAGCACAGATACGCAGTATTTT. This rearrangement joins TRBV5-1 to TRBJ2-3, with 8 bases identical to TRBD2. The germline V gene encodes CDR1 SGHRS and CDR2 YFSETQ. V shed 3 bases and J 0 bases; nucleotides not matched to a gene: 6. This CDR3 has 16 residues.

The chain employs TRBV4-1 and TRBJ2-5; D might be TRBD2 (7 bases). V was cut by 0 bases and J by 7 bases, with 15 bases left in between. The CDR3 is made up of 15 amino acids. The V gene's germline CDR1 is MGHRA and CDR2 YSYEKL. Here the CDR3 DNA reads TGCGCCAGCAGCCAAGAAAGGGGGGGGTTCGGGACCCAGTACTTC. Its protein is CASSQERGGFGTQYF.